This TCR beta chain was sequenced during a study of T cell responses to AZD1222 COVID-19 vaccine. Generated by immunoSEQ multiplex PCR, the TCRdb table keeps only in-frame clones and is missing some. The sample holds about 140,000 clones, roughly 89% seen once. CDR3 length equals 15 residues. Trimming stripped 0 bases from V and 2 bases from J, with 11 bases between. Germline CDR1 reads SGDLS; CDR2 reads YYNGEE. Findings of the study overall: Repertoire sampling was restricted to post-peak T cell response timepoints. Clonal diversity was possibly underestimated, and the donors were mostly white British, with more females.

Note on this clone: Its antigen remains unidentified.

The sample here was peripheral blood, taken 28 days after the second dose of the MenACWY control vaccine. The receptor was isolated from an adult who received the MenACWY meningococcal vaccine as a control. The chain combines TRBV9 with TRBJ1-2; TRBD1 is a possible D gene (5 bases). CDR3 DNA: TGTGCCAGCAGCGTAGGATGGGGGACCAACTATGGCTACACCTTC. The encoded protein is CASSVGWGTNYGYTF.